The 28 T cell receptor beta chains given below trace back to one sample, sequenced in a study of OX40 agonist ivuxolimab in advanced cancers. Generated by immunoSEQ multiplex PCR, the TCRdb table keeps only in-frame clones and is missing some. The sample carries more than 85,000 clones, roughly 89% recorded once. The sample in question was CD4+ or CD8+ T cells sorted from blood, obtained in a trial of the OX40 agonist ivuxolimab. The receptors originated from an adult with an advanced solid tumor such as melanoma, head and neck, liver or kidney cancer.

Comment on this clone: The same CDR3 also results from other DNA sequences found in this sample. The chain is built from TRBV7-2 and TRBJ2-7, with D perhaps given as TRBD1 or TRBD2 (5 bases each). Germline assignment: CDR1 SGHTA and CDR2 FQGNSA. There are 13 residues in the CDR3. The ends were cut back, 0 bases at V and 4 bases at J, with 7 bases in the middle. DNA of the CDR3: TGTGCCAGCAGCTTAGCGGGGGATTACGAGCAGTACTTC. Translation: CASSLAGDYEQYF.

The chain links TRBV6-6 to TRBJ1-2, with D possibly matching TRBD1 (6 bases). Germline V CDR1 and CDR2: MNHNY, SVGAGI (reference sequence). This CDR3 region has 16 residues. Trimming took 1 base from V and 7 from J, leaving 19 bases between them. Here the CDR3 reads CASSYWGSLGAGGYTF. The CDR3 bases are TGTGCCAGCAGTTACTGGGGGTCACTGGGGGCTGGTGGCTACACCTTC.

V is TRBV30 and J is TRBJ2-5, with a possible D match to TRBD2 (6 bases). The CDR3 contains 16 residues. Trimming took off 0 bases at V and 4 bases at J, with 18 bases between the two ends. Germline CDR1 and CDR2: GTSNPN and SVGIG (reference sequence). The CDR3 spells CAWSVGGGLGGETQYF. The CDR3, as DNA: TGTGCCTGGAGTGTAGGTGGAGGGTTAGGAGGAGAGACCCAGTACTTC.

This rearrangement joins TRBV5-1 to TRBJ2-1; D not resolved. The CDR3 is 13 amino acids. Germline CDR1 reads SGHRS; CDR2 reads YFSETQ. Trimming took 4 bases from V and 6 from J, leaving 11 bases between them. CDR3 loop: CASSLAQINEQFF. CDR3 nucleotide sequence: TGCGCCAGCAGCCTGGCACAGATCAATGAGCAGTTCTTC.

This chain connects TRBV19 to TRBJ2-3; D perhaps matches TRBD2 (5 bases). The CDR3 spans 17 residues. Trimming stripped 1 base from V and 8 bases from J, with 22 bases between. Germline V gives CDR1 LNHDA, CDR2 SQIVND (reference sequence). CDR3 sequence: CASSIGGETTGGGTQYF. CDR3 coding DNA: TGTGCCAGTAGTATAGGAGGTGAGACAACGGGCGGAGGTACGCAGTATTTT.

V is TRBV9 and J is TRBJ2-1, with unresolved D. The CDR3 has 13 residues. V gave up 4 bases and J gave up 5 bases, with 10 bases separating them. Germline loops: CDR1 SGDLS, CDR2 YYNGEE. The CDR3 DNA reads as TGTGCCAGCAGCCCAGACTTGCACAATGAGCAGTTCTTC. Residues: CASSPDLHNEQFF.

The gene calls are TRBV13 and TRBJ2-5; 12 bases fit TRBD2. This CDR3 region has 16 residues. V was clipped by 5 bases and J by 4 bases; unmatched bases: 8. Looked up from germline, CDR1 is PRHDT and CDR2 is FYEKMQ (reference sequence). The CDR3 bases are TGTGCCAGCAGCACTAGCCTAGCGGGAGGGCCAGAGACCCAGTACTTC. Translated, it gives CASSTSLAGGPETQYF. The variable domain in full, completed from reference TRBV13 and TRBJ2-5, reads AAGVIQSPRHLIKEKRETATLKCYPIPRHDTVYWYQQGPGQDPQFLISFYEKMQSDKGSIPDRFSAQQFSDYHSELNMSSLELGDSALYFCASSTSLAGGPETQYFGPGTRLLVL.

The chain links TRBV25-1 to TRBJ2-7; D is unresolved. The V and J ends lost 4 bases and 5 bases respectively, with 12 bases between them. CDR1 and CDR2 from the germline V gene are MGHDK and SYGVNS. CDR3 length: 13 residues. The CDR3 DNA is TGTGCCAGCAGTGGGCTATTAAGGCACGAGCAGTACTTC. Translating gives CASSGLLRHEQYF.

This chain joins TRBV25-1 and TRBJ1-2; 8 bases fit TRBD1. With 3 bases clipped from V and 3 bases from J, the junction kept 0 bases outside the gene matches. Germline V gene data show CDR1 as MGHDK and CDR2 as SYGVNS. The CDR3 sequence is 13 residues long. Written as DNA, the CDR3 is TGTGCCAGCAGTGAGACAGGGGACTATGGCTACACCTTC. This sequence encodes CASSETGDYGYTF.

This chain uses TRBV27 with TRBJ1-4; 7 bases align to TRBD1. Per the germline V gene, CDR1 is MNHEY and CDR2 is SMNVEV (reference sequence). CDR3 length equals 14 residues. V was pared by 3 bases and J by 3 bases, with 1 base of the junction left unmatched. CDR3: CASSFQGANEKLFF. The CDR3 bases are TGTGCCAGCAGTTTTCAGGGGGCTAATGAAAAACTGTTTTTT.

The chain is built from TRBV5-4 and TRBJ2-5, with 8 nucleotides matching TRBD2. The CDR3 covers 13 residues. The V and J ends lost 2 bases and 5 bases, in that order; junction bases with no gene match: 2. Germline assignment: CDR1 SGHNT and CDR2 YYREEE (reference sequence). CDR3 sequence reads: CASSFPGGETQYF. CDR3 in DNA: TGTGCCAGCAGCTTCCCGGGGGGGGAGACCCAGTACTTC. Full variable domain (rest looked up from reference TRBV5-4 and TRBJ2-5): ETGVTQSPTHLIKTRGQQVTLRCSSQSGHNTVSWYQQALGQGPQFIFQYYREEENGRGNFPPRFSGLQFPNYSSELNVNALELDDSALYLCASSFPGGETQYFGPGTRLLVL.

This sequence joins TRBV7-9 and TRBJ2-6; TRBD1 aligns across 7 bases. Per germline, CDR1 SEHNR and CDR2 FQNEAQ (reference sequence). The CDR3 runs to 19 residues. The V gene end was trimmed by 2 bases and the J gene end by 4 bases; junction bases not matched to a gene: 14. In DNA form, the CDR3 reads TGTGCCAGCAGCTTATCCGACAGGGCCCGGGCGACAGGGGCCAACGTCCTGACTTTC. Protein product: CASSLSDRARATGANVLTF.

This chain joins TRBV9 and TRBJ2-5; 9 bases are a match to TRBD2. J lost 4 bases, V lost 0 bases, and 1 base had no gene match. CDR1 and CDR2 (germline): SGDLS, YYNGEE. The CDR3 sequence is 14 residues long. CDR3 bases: TGTGCCAGCAGCGTAGGCGGGGGGGGAGAGACCCAGTACTTC. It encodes CASSVGGGGETQYF.

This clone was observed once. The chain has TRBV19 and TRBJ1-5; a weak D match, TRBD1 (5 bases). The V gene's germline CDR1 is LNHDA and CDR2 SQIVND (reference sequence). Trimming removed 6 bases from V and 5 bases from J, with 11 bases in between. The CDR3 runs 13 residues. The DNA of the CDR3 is TGTGCCAGTAGGACGGACAAAGATCAGCCCCAGCATTTT. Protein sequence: CASRTDKDQPQHF.

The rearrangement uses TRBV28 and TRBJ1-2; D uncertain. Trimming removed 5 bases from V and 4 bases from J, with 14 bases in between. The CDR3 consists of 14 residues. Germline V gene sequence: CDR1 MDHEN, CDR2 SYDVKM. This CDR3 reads CASSVADGSYGYTF. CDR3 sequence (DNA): TGTGCCAGCAGTGTCGCGGACGGGAGCTATGGCTACACCTTC.

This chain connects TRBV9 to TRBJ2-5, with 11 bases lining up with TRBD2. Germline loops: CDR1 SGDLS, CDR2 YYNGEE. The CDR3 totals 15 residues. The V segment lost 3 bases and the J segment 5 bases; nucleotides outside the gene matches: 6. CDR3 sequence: CASSDSGRADETQYF. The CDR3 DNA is TGTGCCAGCAGCGATAGCGGGAGGGCCGATGAGACCCAGTACTTC.

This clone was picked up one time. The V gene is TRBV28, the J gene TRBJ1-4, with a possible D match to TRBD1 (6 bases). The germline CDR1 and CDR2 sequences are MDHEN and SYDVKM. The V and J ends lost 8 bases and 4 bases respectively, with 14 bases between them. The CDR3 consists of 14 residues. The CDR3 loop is CASRTTGVNEKLFF. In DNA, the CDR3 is TGTGCCAGCCGTACGACAGGCGTTAATGAAAAACTGTTTTTT. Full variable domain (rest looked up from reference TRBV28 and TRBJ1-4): DVKVTQSSRYLVKRTGEKVFLECVQDMDHENMFWYRQDPGLGLRLIYFSYDVKMKEKGDIPEGYSVSREKKERFSLILESASTNQTSMYLCASRTTGVNEKLFFGSGTQLSVL.

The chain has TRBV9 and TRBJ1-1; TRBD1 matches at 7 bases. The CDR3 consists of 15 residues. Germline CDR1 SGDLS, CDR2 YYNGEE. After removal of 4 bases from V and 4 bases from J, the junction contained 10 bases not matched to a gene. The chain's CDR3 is CASSTSRQGSTEAFF. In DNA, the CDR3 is TGTGCCAGCAGCACCAGCCGACAGGGAAGCACTGAAGCTTTCTTT.

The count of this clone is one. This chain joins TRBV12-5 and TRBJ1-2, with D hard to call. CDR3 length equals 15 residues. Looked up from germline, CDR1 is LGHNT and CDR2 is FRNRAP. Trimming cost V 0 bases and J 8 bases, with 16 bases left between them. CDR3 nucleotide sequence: TGTGCTAGTGGTTTGGTACCGGCAGATTACGGCGGCTACACCTTC. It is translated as CASGLVPADYGGYTF.

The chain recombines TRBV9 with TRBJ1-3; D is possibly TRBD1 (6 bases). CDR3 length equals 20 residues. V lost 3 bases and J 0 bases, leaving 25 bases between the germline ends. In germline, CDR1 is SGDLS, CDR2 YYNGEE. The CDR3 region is CASSEGGYRYSEHSGNTIYF. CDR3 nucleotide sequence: TGTGCCAGCAGCGAGGGGGGGTATCGCTACTCAGAGCACTCTGGAAACACCATATATTTT.

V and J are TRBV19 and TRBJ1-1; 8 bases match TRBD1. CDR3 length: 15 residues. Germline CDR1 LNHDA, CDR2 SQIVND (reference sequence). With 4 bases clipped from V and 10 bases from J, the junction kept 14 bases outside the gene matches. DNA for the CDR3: TGTGCCAGTAGTAATAAGGGACAGGTATTTGGAGGAGCTTTCTTT. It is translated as CASSNKGQVFGGAFF.

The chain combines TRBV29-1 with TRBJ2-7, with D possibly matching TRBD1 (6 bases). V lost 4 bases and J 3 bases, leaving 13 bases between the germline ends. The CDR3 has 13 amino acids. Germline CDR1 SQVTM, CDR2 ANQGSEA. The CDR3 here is CSVGDDRNYEQYF. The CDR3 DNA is TGCAGCGTTGGGGATGACAGGAACTACGAGCAGTACTTC.

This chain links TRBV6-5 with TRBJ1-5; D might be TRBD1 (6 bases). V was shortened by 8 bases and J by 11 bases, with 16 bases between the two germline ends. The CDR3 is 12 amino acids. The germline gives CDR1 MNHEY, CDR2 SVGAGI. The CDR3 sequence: CASGQTPTAQHF. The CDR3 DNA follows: TGTGCCAGCGGACAGACCCCGACGGCCCAGCATTTT.

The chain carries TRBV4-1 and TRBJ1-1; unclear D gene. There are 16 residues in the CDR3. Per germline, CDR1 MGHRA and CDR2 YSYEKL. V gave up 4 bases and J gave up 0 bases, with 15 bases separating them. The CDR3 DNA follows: TGCGCCAGCAGCCTCACTATTACCGCGCTGAACACTGAAGCTTTCTTT. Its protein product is CASSLTITALNTEAFF.

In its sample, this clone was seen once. The CDR3 loop reads CASSLDRVPSEGNTIYF. DNA of the CDR3: TGTGCCAGCAGCTTAGATCGGGTCCCTTCGGAAGGAAACACCATATATTTT. This chain joins TRBV11-2 and TRBJ1-3; D gene unclear. With 0 bases removed from V and 4 bases from J, the gap between germline ends came to 16 bases. CDR1 and CDR2 from the germline V gene are SGHAT and FQNNGV. The CDR3 runs to 17 residues.

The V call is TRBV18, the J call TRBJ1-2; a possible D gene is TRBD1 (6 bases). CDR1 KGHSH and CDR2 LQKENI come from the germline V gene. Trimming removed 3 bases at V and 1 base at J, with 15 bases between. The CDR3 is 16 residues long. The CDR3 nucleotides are TGTGCCAGCTCACCTCCGAACAGGGCCCTTAACTATGGCTACACCTTC. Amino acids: CASSPPNRALNYGYTF.

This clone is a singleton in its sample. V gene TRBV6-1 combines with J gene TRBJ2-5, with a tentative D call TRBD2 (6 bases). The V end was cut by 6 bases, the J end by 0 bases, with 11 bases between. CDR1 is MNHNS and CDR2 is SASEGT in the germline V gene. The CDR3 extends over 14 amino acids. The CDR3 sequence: CASRPGLHQETQYF. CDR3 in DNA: TGTGCCAGCAGACCGGGACTCCACCAAGAGACCCAGTACTTC.

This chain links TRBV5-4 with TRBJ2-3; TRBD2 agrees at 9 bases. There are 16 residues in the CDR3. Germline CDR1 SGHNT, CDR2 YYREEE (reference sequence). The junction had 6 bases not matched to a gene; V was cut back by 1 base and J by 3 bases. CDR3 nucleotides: TGTGCCAGCAGCTTGAGGCTAGCGGGAAGAACAGATACGCAGTATTTT. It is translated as CASSLRLAGRTDTQYF. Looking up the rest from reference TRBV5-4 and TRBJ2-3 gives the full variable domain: ETGVTQSPTHLIKTRGQQVTLRCSSQSGHNTVSWYQQALGQGPQFIFQYYREEENGRGNFPPRFSGLQFPNYSSELNVNALELDDSALYLCASSLRLAGRTDTQYFGPGTRLTVL.